Shown below are 25 T cell receptor beta chains from a single sample sequenced in a study of cytomegalovirus exposure and HLA in healthy donors. The PCR used 60 Vbeta and 13 Jbeta primers. Assay: immunoSEQ multiplex PCR; the TCRdb copy retains only in-frame clones and omits some. The sample has 100,000 or so clones, around 80% seen once. The sample was PBMCs. The receptors shown here come from a man aged 40-55 years in good health and CMV-seronegative.

The rearrangement links TRBV7-9 to TRBJ1-4; tentatively, D is TRBD1 (6 bases). Per the germline V gene, CDR1 is SEHNR and CDR2 is FQNEAQ (reference sequence). This CDR3 has 13 residues. Trimming left V 6 bases short and J 8 bases short, with 13 bases between. The CDR3 coding sequence is TGTGCCAGCAGTGAACAGGGAGGGGAAAAACTGTTTTTT. As protein: CASSEQGGEKLFF.

The genes are TRBV9 and TRBJ2-1; D might be TRBD2 (5 bases). Germline-derived CDR1 and CDR2 are SGDLS and YYNGEE. V lost 0 bases, J lost 3 bases, and 10 bases lay in between. CDR3 length equals 15 residues. The CDR3: CASSVAAGYYNEQFF. As DNA, the CDR3 is TGTGCCAGCAGCGTAGCTGCGGGTTACTACAATGAGCAGTTCTTC.

The V call is TRBV6-1, the J call TRBJ2-1; D is unresolved. Between the trimmed V and J ends, which lost 2 bases and 5 bases, there was a span of 10 bases. Looked up from germline, CDR1 is MNHNS and CDR2 is SASEGT. The CDR3 covers 14 residues. The CDR3 sequence is CASSEMGRNNEQFF. The CDR3 region has the DNA TGTGCCAGCAGTGAAATGGGCAGAAACAATGAGCAGTTCTTC.

The genes are TRBV7-2 and TRBJ1-6; D might be TRBD1 (5 bases). The V gene lost 5 bases and the J gene lost 0 bases, with 8 bases spanning the gap. Germline CDR1 SGHTA, CDR2 FQGNSA. The CDR3 length is 15 residues. CDR3 coding DNA: TGTGCCAGCAGCCCCAGGGTCTCCTATAATTCACCCCTCCACTTT. This sequence encodes CASSPRVSYNSPLHF.

In this sample, this clone turned up a few times. The chain has TRBV2 and TRBJ2-7; TRBD1 matches at 8 bases. V trimming: 1 base; J trimming: 5 bases; junction bases outside the gene matches: 7. From germline, CDR1 is SNHLY and CDR2 FYNNEI. The CDR3 is 15 amino acids. CDR3 residues: CASSEGNRGSHEQYF. The DNA of the CDR3 is TGTGCCAGCAGTGAAGGAAACAGGGGGTCTCACGAGCAGTACTTC.

The chain joins TRBV7-9 to TRBJ2-5; 7 bases are a match to TRBD2. With V trimmed by 4 bases and J by 5 bases, 10 bases remained unmatched. The germline CDR1 and CDR2 sequences are SEHNR and FQNEAQ (reference sequence). The CDR3 loop spans 15 amino acids. DNA of the CDR3: TGTGCCAGCAGCTCGACCAACCAGGGAGGGGAGACCCAGTACTTC. This gives the protein CASSSTNQGGETQYF.

In its sample, this clone was seen a few times. The chain links TRBV15 to TRBJ1-5; 7 nucleotides align to TRBD1. The germline CDR1 and CDR2 sequences are LNHNV and YYDKDF (reference sequence). This CDR3 comprises 14 residues. The J segment lost 6 bases and the V segment lost 3 bases, leaving 5 bases of the junction unmatched. The CDR3 DNA reads as TGTGCCACCAGCAGTACAGGGGTGGGTCAGCCCCAGCATTTT. Protein product: CATSSTGVGQPQHF.

This sequence joins TRBV10-3 and TRBJ2-7; 8 nucleotides line up with TRBD1. The J segment lost 0 bases and the V segment lost 4 bases, leaving 5 bases of the junction unmatched. CDR1 and CDR2 (germline): ENHRY, SYGVKD. The CDR3 length is 15 residues. This CDR3 is CAISVATGVSYEQYF. The CDR3 DNA is TGTGCCATCAGTGTAGCGACAGGGGTCTCCTACGAGCAGTACTTC.

For the CDR3, the DNA is TGTGCCAGCAGCTTAATGGGCTACTATGGCTACACCTTC. Encoded protein: CASSLMGYYGYTF. The gene calls are TRBV5-5 and TRBJ1-2; D unclear. The CDR3 is 13 residues long. Trimming took 2 bases from V and 3 from J, leaving 8 bases between them. CDR1 SGHKS and CDR2 YYEKEE come from the germline V gene (reference sequence).

V is TRBV27 and J is TRBJ1-6, with D perhaps TRBD1 (5 bases). V was cut by 8 bases and J by 7 bases, with 15 bases left in between. Germline lookup yields CDR1 MNHEY and CDR2 SMNVEV (reference sequence). The CDR3 consists of 14 residues. The CDR3 coding sequence is TGTGCCAGCGGTGTAGGGCAGGGAAATTCACCCCTCCACTTT. It codes for CASGVGQGNSPLHF.

This clone occurred a few times. The chain has TRBV18 and TRBJ1-2; a possible D gene is TRBD1 (6 bases). The CDR3 contains 15 residues. Germline-derived CDR1 and CDR2 are KGHSH and LQKENI. V was clipped by 3 bases and J by 8 bases, with 19 bases between them. CDR3 in DNA: TGTGCCAGCTCACCCAACCGACAGGAGAGAAGGGGCTACACCTTC. It specifies CASSPNRQERRGYTF.

V gene TRBV7-8 combines with J gene TRBJ2-7, with D hard to call. Between the trimmed V and J ends, which lost 5 bases and 7 bases, there was a span of 18 bases. CDR1 and CDR2 from the germline V gene are SGHVS and FQNEAQ. CDR3 length: 14 residues. Here the CDR3 reads CASSPTPRIREQYF. In DNA form, the CDR3 reads TGTGCCAGCAGCCCCACGCCCCGAATCCGGGAGCAGTACTTC.

The chain couples TRBV15 to TRBJ1-2; TRBD1 is a possible D gene (5 bases). Trimming removed 8 bases at V and 5 bases at J, with 12 bases between. The CDR3 runs to 12 residues. Germline V lookup: CDR1 LNHNV, CDR2 YYDKDF (reference sequence). The CDR3 loop is CATSRGGYGYTF. The CDR3 DNA reads as TGTGCCACCTCTAGGGGAGGGTATGGCTACACCTTC.

The chain is built from TRBV7-6 and TRBJ1-1, with TRBD1 matching 7 bases. CDR1 is SGHVS, CDR2 FNYEAQ, per germline. The CDR3 consists of 14 residues. The V segment lost 3 bases and the J segment 11 bases; nucleotides outside the gene matches: 12. CDR3 DNA sequence: TGTGCCAGCAGCTTGGGGCCCGGGACAGCGAGGGCTTTCTTT. Its protein is CASSLGPGTARAFF.

The chain has TRBV7-2 and TRBJ1-2; 8 nucleotides agree with TRBD1. The germline V gene has CDR1 SGHTA and CDR2 FQGNSA. V lost 1 base, J lost 7 bases, and 8 bases stayed unmatched. This CDR3 contains 15 residues. CDR3 sequence (DNA): TGTGCCAGCAGCTTAGTGCGGACAGGGAGGCCTGGCTACACCTTC. Amino acids: CASSLVRTGRPGYTF.

The chain joins TRBV6-1 to TRBJ1-5, with D unresolved. The V and J ends lost 2 bases and 3 bases respectively, with 8 bases between them. CDR1 is MNHNS and CDR2 is SASEGT in the germline V gene. This CDR3 is built from 14 residues. The CDR3 DNA sequence: TGTGCCAGCAGTGAAATGGGCGTCAATCAGCCCCAGCATTTT. This codes for CASSEMGVNQPQHF.

This rearrangement joins TRBV5-4 to TRBJ2-7, with 7 bases identical to TRBD1. This CDR3 is built from 17 residues. From germline, CDR1 is SGHNT and CDR2 YYREEE (reference sequence). V lost 0 bases and J lost 0; bases outside the gene matches: 9. The CDR3, as DNA: TGTGCCAGCAGCTTGGGGTATTCGGGGACAGACTCCTACGAGCAGTACTTC. It encodes CASSLGYSGTDSYEQYF.

The V and J genes are TRBV5-1 and TRBJ2-5, with D perhaps matching TRBD2 (6 bases). The J call is doubtful: the DNA matches TRBJ2-7 better. Germline CDR1 SGHRS, CDR2 YFSETQ. The CDR3 length is 16 residues. The CDR3, as DNA: TGCGCCAGCAGCTTGGTTACGGGAGCAAATCCCTACGAGCAGTACTTC. Translating it yields CASSLVTGANPYEQYF.

The chain carries TRBV5-1 and TRBJ2-1; 9 bases match TRBD2. This CDR3 is built from 15 residues. Germline V CDR1 and CDR2: SGHRS, YFSETQ. After removal of 0 bases from V and 4 bases from J, the junction contained 2 bases not matched to a gene. The CDR3 reads CASSLGLAEYNEQFF. DNA of the CDR3: TGCGCCAGCAGCTTGGGACTAGCGGAATACAATGAGCAGTTCTTC.

V and J are TRBV12-5 and TRBJ2-2, with D possibly matching TRBD1 (5 bases). The ends were cut back, 0 bases at V and 0 bases at J, with 17 bases in the middle. The CDR3 runs to 19 residues. Germline CDR1 reads LGHNT; CDR2 reads FRNRAP. As DNA, the CDR3 is TGTGCTAGTGGTTTGGTCACATCCAGGACACAAGCGAACACCGGGGAGCTGTTTTTT. Protein: CASGLVTSRTQANTGELFF.

V gene TRBV2 combines with J gene TRBJ2-7; TRBD1 aligns across 10 bases. J was trimmed by 3 bases and V by 11 bases; bases with no gene match: 7. This CDR3 has 13 residues. In germline, CDR1 is SNHLY, CDR2 FYNNEI. CDR3 in DNA: TGTGCCGACAGGGGGCTCGGAGACTACGAGCAGTACTTC. Amino acids: CADRGLGDYEQYF.

This chain links TRBV11-2 with TRBJ2-1; the D gene is possibly TRBD1 (5 bases). Trimming shortened V by 4 bases and J by 5 bases, and 15 bases separated the two germline ends. The CDR3 has 15 amino acids. Germline V CDR1 and CDR2: SGHAT, FQNNGV. The CDR3 sequence: CASSSLAGYHNEQFF. CDR3 nucleotide sequence: TGTGCCAGCAGCTCCCTGGCAGGGTACCACAATGAGCAGTTCTTC.

The chain couples TRBV23-1 to TRBJ1-6, with TRBD1 as a possible D gene (6 bases). TRBV23-1 is treated as an ORF (open reading frame) with a function not yet certain. The CDR3 loop spans 16 amino acids. The V end was cut by 7 bases, the J end by 7 bases, with 20 bases between. The CDR3 nucleotides are TGCGCCAGCAACTATCCGGCCGGGACAAGAAATTCACCCCTCCACTTT. It specifies CASNYPAGTRNSPLHF.

The rearrangement links TRBV19 to TRBJ1-2; 7 bases fit TRBD1. Germline assignment: CDR1 LNHDA and CDR2 SQIVND (reference sequence). This CDR3 spans 14 amino acids. Trimming at V came to 5 bases and at J to 8 bases, leaving 11 bases not matched to a gene. CDR3 nucleotide sequence: TGTGCCAGTAGTCCGACCGGGACAGCGAGCGGCTACACCTTC. Translating gives CASSPTGTASGYTF.

A word on this clone: The junction and the germline gene differ at one end; a read error may be behind it. The chain links TRBV6-5 to TRBJ2-7; 8 bases map to TRBD2. Germline loops: CDR1 MNHEY, CDR2 SVGAGI. There are 13 residues in the CDR3. CDR3 region: CASSRGGLYEQHF. The CDR3 region has the DNA TGTGCCAGCAGCCGCGGGGGGCTCTACGAGCAGCACTTC.